The source of this T cell receptor (beta chain) is a study of CD8 T cells in ankylosing spondylitis. Study-wide points: Disease-linked clones reportedly showed significant enrichment in matched ankylosing spondylitis synovial fluid. Ankylosing spondylitis blood appeared to be characterized by a TCR beta motif of several highly homologous variants.

Researchers built TCR beta libraries using quantitative 5'-RACE with molecular barcodes. Using its own MiXCR run on the 5' RACE reads, TCRdb lists one record per CDR3 protein. The profile shows over 30,000 distinct CDR3 sequences, approximately 17% of them singletons. About this clonotype: What it recognizes is unknown.

Germline CDR1 is LGHNA and CDR2 is YSLEER. This CDR3 spans 16 amino acids. Deletions cut 4 bases from V and 4 bases from J, with 19 bases between. The chain uses TRBV4-3 and TRBJ1-2, with a possible D match to TRBD1 (5 bases). This sequence was found in a male donor with ankylosing spondylitis or in good health (not recorded which). Specimen: blood. The CDR3 nucleotides read TGCGCCAGCAGCCGAAGCGGGAGAGGGACCCCCTATGGCTACACCTTC. Its translation: CASSRSGRGTPYGYTF.